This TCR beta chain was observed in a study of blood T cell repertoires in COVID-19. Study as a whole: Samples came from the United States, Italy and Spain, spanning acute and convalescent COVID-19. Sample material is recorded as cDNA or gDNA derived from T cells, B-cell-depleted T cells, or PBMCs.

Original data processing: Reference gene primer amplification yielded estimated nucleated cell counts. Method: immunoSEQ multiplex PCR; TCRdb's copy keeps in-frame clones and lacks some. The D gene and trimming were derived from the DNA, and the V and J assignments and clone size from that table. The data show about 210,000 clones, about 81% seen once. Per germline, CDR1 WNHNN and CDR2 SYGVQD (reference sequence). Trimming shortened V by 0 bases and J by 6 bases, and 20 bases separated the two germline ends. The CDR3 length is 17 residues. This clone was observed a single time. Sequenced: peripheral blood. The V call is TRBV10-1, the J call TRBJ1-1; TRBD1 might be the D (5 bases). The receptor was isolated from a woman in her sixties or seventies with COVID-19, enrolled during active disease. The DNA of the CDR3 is TGCGCCAGCAGTGAGTCGAGTTTTTCCGGGGGGTCCTCTGAAGCTTTCTTT. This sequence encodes CASSESSFSGGSSEAFF.